This T cell receptor (beta chain) appears in the sequencing data of a study of T cell clusters in autoimmune cytopenias. CDR1 and CDR2 (germline): LNHDA, SQIVND (reference sequence). The CDR3 is made up of 15 amino acids. Its frequency marks this clonotype as medium-sized. One tube held mixed TRB-A and TRB-B primer pools for touch-down PCR. Reanalyzing the multiplex PCR reads, TCRdb keeps one entry per CDR3 protein, without DNA. The specimen's table records about 4,400 distinct CDR3 sequences. Tens of thousands of genome equivalents of blood DNA were amplified for TRB. This same sample was also part of a study on T cell repertoires in aging, cancer and after chemotherapy. Per that study: Six age groups, ranging from 30 or younger to 70 or older, included the donors.

V gene TRBV19 combines with J gene TRBJ2-2. The specimen was peripheral blood. This sequence originates from a human donor with an autoimmune cytopenia or autoimmune hepatitis (not recorded which). CDR3 residues: CASSITGIRSGELFF.